Sequencing of this TCR beta chain was carried out in a study of cytomegalovirus exposure and HLA in healthy donors. PCR employed 60 Vbeta and 13 Jbeta primers. Assay used: immunoSEQ multiplex PCR; TCRdb lists only in-frame clones, some missing. There are tens of thousands of clones in the sample; around 79% occur only once, and approximately 6% lies in the top ten. This clone was detected once. The antigen remains undetermined. Study-wide results and limits: By HLA locus, TCR association rates varied in a later analysis, with DRB1 showing the most and HLA-C the fewest. Altogether, 150 to 200 TCR beta chains were recorded as cytomegalovirus-associated.

Germline V gene lookup returns CDR1 LNHNV and CDR2 YYDKDF (reference sequence). Trimming at V came to 6 bases and at J to 4 bases, leaving 0 bases not matched to a gene. This CDR3 has 13 residues. The chain recombines TRBV15 with TRBJ2-2; 9 bases line up with TRBD2. The receptor's source is a female donor in good health and CMV-seronegative. The sample taken for sequencing was PBMCs. The chain's CDR3 is CATRREGTGELFF. Here the CDR3 DNA reads TGTGCCACCAGGCGGGAGGGCACCGGGGAGCTGTTTTTT.